One and the same sample provided the 8 T cell receptor beta chains below, sequenced in a study of blood T cell repertoires in COVID-19. Clones were sequenced by immunoSEQ multiplex PCR, and TCRdb holds only the in-frame ones, with some missing. The sample gives some 390,000 clones, roughly 86% of which show up once; 1.7% is in the top ten. The source material was PBMCs or T cells enriched from blood (not recorded which). Receptors originate from a woman aged 25-40 years who had recovered from COVID-19.

V gene TRBV19 combines with J gene TRBJ1-1; D unresolved. Trimming cost V 5 bases and J 0 bases, with 10 bases left between them. This CDR3 comprises 14 residues. Germline-derived CDR1 and CDR2 are LNHDA and SQIVND (reference sequence). The CDR3 DNA reads as TGTGCCAGTAGTTTTAGAACAGTGAACACTGAAGCTTTCTTT. Translating gives CASSFRTVNTEAFF.

The genes are TRBV7-3 and TRBJ1-3; D is undetermined. The CDR3 contains 14 residues. CDR1 and CDR2 from the germline V gene are SGHTA and FQGTGA. V lost 3 bases and J lost 9, with 15 bases in between. This CDR3 is CASSFAWAICTIYF. The CDR3 DNA follows: TGTGCCAGCAGCTTCGCCTGGGCAATTTGCACCATATATTTT.

The J gene is TRBJ2-1, the V gene TRBV9; TRBD1 matches at 12 bases. Germline lookup yields CDR1 SGDLS and CDR2 YYNGEE. The V gene end was trimmed by 3 bases and the J gene end by 9 bases; junction bases not matched to a gene: 7. CDR3 length: 15 amino acids. The CDR3, as DNA: TGTGCCAGCAGCGCCCGCGGGACAGGGGGCGGTGAGCAGTTCTTC. This translates into CASSARGTGGGEQFF.

V is TRBV11-2 and J is TRBJ1-2; D might be TRBD1 (6 bases). Germline loops: CDR1 SGHAT, CDR2 FQNNGV. The CDR3 has 15 amino acids. Trimming cost V 5 bases and J 1 base, with 14 bases left between them. In DNA form, the CDR3 reads TGTGCCAGCAGCCGCTCGGGGGGCCGTAACTATGGCTACACCTTC. Amino acid sequence: CASSRSGGRNYGYTF.

The chain couples TRBV3-1 (or the pseudogene TRBV3-2) to TRBJ1-2; D ambiguous. Germline-derived CDR1 and CDR2 are LGHDT and YNNKEL (reference sequence). The CDR3 covers 15 residues. Trimming shortened V by 0 bases and J by 7 bases, and 15 bases separated the two germline ends. The CDR3 here is CASSQDVSVKTGYTF. In nucleotides, the CDR3 is TGTGCCAGCAGCCAAGATGTGTCAGTTAAAACTGGCTACACCTTC.

The CDR3 here is CASSPSTGISTEAFF. The CDR3 DNA follows: TGTGCCAGCAGCCCCTCGACAGGGATCTCCACTGAAGCTTTCTTT. V is TRBV7-9 and J is TRBJ1-1; TRBD1 matches at 7 bases. This CDR3 comprises 15 residues. Trimming took 5 bases from V and 4 from J; bases not matched to a gene: 10. Germline CDR1 and CDR2: SEHNR and FQNEAQ (reference sequence).

This chain links TRBV4-1 with TRBJ2-6, with 8 positions matching TRBD1. After removal of 4 bases from V and 2 bases from J, the junction contained 4 bases not matched to a gene. The CDR3 loop spans 16 amino acids. Germline loops: CDR1 MGHRA, CDR2 YSYEKL. CDR3 in amino acids: CASSPPTGAGANVLTF. CDR3 in DNA: TGCGCCAGCAGCCCCCCGACAGGGGCTGGGGCCAACGTCCTGACTTTC.

This clone was found once. The rearrangement links TRBV11-2 to TRBJ1-1; 7 positions match TRBD1. Trimming cost V 5 bases and J 4 bases; bases outside gene matches: 7. This CDR3 region has 14 residues. Germline V lookup: CDR1 SGHAT, CDR2 FQNNGV. The chain's CDR3 is CASSQTGRTTEAFF. CDR3 sequence (DNA): TGTGCCAGCAGCCAGACAGGGAGGACCACTGAAGCTTTCTTT.